Each of the 28 T cell receptor beta chains below was sequenced from the same sample in a study of T cells in Graves' hyperthyroidism and ophthalmopathy. RNA transcripts served as the template for amplifying TCR beta CDR3 regions. The HTBI set primed first-round TCR CDR3 RT-PCR. TCRdb fed the multiplex PCR reads into MiXCR, producing one record per CDR3 protein. The sample has around 390,000 distinct CDR3 sequences; 13% to 15% are singletons. Sequencing input: blood. These receptor sequences come from a woman aged 25 to 39 with Graves' ophthalmopathy.

This clonotype has ten or more counts. The V and J genes are TRBV7-9 and TRBJ2-7; no definite D call. Germline V lookup: CDR1 SEHNR, CDR2 FQNEAQ (reference sequence). The CDR3 length is 16 residues. Between the trimmed V and J ends, which lost 2 bases and 3 bases, there was a span of 17 bases. The CDR3: CASSLSRDSADYEQYF. Here the CDR3 DNA reads TGTGCCAGCAGCTTATCCCGAGACTCCGCCGACTACGAGCAGTACTTC.

This clonotype showed up many times. The DNA of the CDR3 is TGCAGTGCTAGAGCGGGTGGCGGGGGGGCTATCACAGATACGCAGTATTTT. This translates into CSARAGGGGAITDTQYF. The chain uses TRBV20-1 and TRBJ2-3; TRBD2 matches at 9 bases. The germline V gene encodes CDR1 DFQATT and CDR2 SNEGSKA (reference sequence). This CDR3 has 17 amino acids. V lost 1 base to trimming and J lost 2 bases; unmatched junction nucleotides: 10.

This clonotype was seen repeatedly, ten times or more. The chain uses TRBV12-3 or TRBV12-4 and TRBJ2-3; 8 bases fit TRBD1. The CDR3 contains 14 residues. Trimming at V came to 4 bases and at J to 3 bases, leaving 3 bases not matched to a gene. The CDR3 DNA sequence: TGTGCCAGCAGTTCCCGACAGGGGACAGATACGCAGTATTTT. Protein: CASSSRQGTDTQYF.

This clonotype occurred many times. CDR3 region: CAISESGRGNQPQHF. CDR3 DNA sequence: TGTGCCATCAGTGAGTCGGGCCGTGGGAATCAGCCCCAGCATTTT. J is TRBJ1-5 and V is TRBV10-3; D not resolved. V shed 0 bases and J shed 4 bases, with 10 bases lying between them. There are 15 residues in the CDR3. Germline CDR1 ENHRY, CDR2 SYGVKD.

At least ten counts were recorded for this clonotype. J is TRBJ2-5 and V is TRBV10-3; D may be TRBD1 (5 bases). V lost 5 bases, J lost 7 bases, and 14 bases lay in between. The CDR3 extends over 13 amino acids. In germline, CDR1 is ENHRY, CDR2 SYGVKD. Written as DNA, the CDR3 is TGTGCCATCAGTCAGGGTAGGACGGGGACCCAGTACTTC. It specifies CAISQGRTGTQYF.

This clonotype occurred many times. The chain employs TRBV10-3 and TRBJ2-3; tentatively, D is TRBD1 (6 bases). V shed 0 bases and J shed 9 bases, with 13 bases lying between them. The CDR3 is 14 amino acids. Germline V gene lookup returns CDR1 ENHRY and CDR2 SYGVKD. CDR3 bases: TGTGCCATCAGTGAGTCGTGGACAGAGGTAACGCAGTATTTT. It is translated as CAISESWTEVTQYF.

The rearrangement joins TRBV4-1 to TRBJ1-3, with unresolved D. Per the germline V gene, CDR1 is MGHRA and CDR2 is YSYEKL. Trimming removed 3 bases from V and 5 bases from J, with 11 bases in between. The CDR3 loop spans 14 amino acids. The CDR3 loop is CASSHRGQRNTIYF. Written as DNA, the CDR3 is TGCGCCAGCAGCCACCGCGGGCAGAGAAACACCATATATTTT.

This clonotype was seen a few times. Since a much larger clone is just one base distant, this may be a read error. The genes are TRBV11-2 and TRBJ2-7; no clear D. The CDR3 contains 14 residues. Germline assignment: CDR1 SGHAT and CDR2 FQNNGV. CDR3 protein: CASSKDAGSVEQCF. The CDR3 DNA reads as TGTGCCAGCAGCAAGGACGCCGGGTCTGTCGAGCAGTGCTTC.

This clonotype came up many times. This chain joins TRBV5-4 and TRBJ2-5; D gene uncertain. CDR1 is SGHNT and CDR2 is YYREEE in the germline V gene (reference sequence). The CDR3 covers 16 residues. The V end lost 4 bases, the J end lost 3 bases, and 19 bases lay between the germline ends. The CDR3 here is CASSPTQLRSKETQYF. The CDR3 region has the DNA TGTGCCAGCAGCCCCACACAGCTTAGATCGAAAGAGACCCAGTACTTC.

The V gene is TRBV10-2, the J gene TRBJ1-2; 7 bases align to TRBD1. The V gene's germline CDR1 is WSHSY and CDR2 SAAADI. This CDR3 comprises 13 residues. The junction had 9 bases not matched to a gene; V was cut back by 7 bases and J by 7 bases. The CDR3 reads CASTSDRVGGYTF. The CDR3 DNA sequence: TGCGCCAGCACCTCAGACAGGGTTGGTGGCTACACCTTC.

This chain uses TRBV20-1 with TRBJ1-1, with D perhaps matching TRBD1 (6 bases). The CDR3 is 14 residues long. Trimming left V 1 base short and J 6 bases short, with 15 bases between. Germline V gene lookup returns CDR1 DFQATT and CDR2 SNEGSKA (reference sequence). The DNA for the CDR3 is TGCAGTGCTAGAGGGGCAGGGGTTTCCGCTGAAGCTTTCTTT. This codes for CSARGAGVSAEAFF.

This clonotype showed up many times. The CDR3, as DNA: TGTGCCAGCAGCTTAGGGACGGTGACTAATGAAAAACTGTTTTTT. It yields the protein CASSLGTVTNEKLFF. The rearrangement links TRBV7-2 to TRBJ1-4; D ambiguous. CDR3 length: 15 amino acids. The V gene lost 1 base and the J gene lost 2 bases, with 8 bases spanning the gap. The germline V gene has CDR1 SGHTA and CDR2 FQGNSA.

This clonotype was counted a single time. The chain couples TRBV4-1 to TRBJ1-2; D is uncertain. Trimming left V 1 base short and J 4 bases short, with 13 bases between. CDR1 and CDR2 (germline): MGHRA, YSYEKL. The CDR3 runs 15 residues. CDR3 bases: TGCGCCAGCAGCCAAGCCGACCGGGCAAGCTATGGCTACACCTTC. Protein sequence: CASSQADRASYGYTF.

This clonotype was counted ten times or more. The gene calls are TRBV12-3 or TRBV12-4 and TRBJ2-3, with TRBD2 identical over 10 bases. V shed 6 bases, J shed 6 bases, and the junction held 15 bases outside the gene matches. The CDR3 has 17 amino acids. The CDR3 region is CASRNLAGDLLGDTQYF. The CDR3 bases are TGTGCCAGCAGGAATCTAGCGGGGGACCTATTGGGGGATACGCAGTATTTT.

This clonotype was seen at least ten times. The chain combines TRBV3-1 with TRBJ1-2; 7 positions match TRBD1. Germline V CDR1 and CDR2: LGHDT, YNNKEL (reference sequence). The V segment lost 1 base and the J segment 8 bases; nucleotides outside the gene matches: 4. The CDR3 runs 13 residues. The DNA of the CDR3 is TGTGCCAGCAGCCAAGGACAGGGATGGGGCTACACCTTC. Amino acid sequence: CASSQGQGWGYTF.

This sequence joins TRBV20-1 and TRBJ2-7; TRBD1 matches 7 bases. Trimming took 7 bases from V and 0 from J; bases not matched to a gene: 12. CDR1 DFQATT and CDR2 SNEGSKA come from the germline V gene (reference sequence). The CDR3 is made up of 15 amino acids. CDR3 region: CSGGTAKRSSYEQYF. CDR3 coding DNA: TGCAGTGGGGGGACAGCCAAACGGTCCTCCTACGAGCAGTACTTC.

This clonotype showed up many times. The chain couples TRBV18 to TRBJ1-5, with D perhaps TRBD1 (5 bases). Germline CDR1 is KGHSH and CDR2 is LQKENI. The CDR3 sequence is 13 residues long. V dropped 6 bases and J dropped 7 bases, with 13 bases sitting between them. The CDR3 region is CASSEGSIQPQHF. CDR3 sequence (DNA): TGTGCCAGCTCGGAGGGGAGTATCCAGCCCCAGCATTTT.

This clonotype was seen many times. The chain joins TRBV6-1 to TRBJ1-1; no clear D gene. From germline, CDR1 is MNHNS and CDR2 SASEGT. Trimming cost V 4 bases and J 3 bases, with 9 bases left between them. The CDR3 is made up of 13 amino acids. CDR3 DNA sequence: TGTGCCAGCAGTGGCCTCCTCGACACTGAAGCTTTCTTT. Translated, it gives CASSGLLDTEAFF.

This clonotype has at least ten counts. This chain uses TRBV30 with TRBJ1-2; D is perhaps TRBD1 (6 bases). Per the germline V gene, CDR1 is GTSNPN and CDR2 is SVGIG (reference sequence). V was pared by 2 bases and J by 4 bases, with 11 bases between. The CDR3 length is 13 residues. In DNA, the CDR3 is TGTGCCTGGAGTCAGGGGCAGCTCTATGGCTACACCTTC. It translates to CAWSQGQLYGYTF.

This rearrangement joins TRBV5-8 to TRBJ2-2; D is possibly TRBD1 (5 bases). V lost 0 bases to trimming and J lost 3 bases, with 15 bases between them. The germline V gene has CDR1 SGHTS and CDR2 YDEGEE. This CDR3 contains 17 residues. CDR3 nucleotides: TGTGCCAGCAGCTTGGTCGGTGGCGCACAGGACACCGGGGAGCTGTTTTTT. The encoded protein is CASSLVGGAQDTGELFF.

Concerning this clonotype itself: Just one base apart from a much larger clone, this may be a read error. J is TRBJ1-1 and V is TRBV7-2, with D perhaps matching TRBD1 (6 bases). CDR3 length: 13 amino acids. Germline CDR1 reads SGHTA; CDR2 reads FQGNSA. CDR3 DNA sequence: TGTGCCAGCAGCCTTGGACAGTCGACTGACGCTTTCTTT. It specifies CASSLGQSTDAFF.

This clonotype was picked up many times. The CDR3 region has the DNA TGCGCCAGCAGCCATCGGGCGGCGATCGAAAAACTGTTTTTT. Residues: CASSHRAAIEKLFF. J is TRBJ1-4 and V is TRBV4-1; D ambiguous. Germline V CDR1 and CDR2: MGHRA, YSYEKL. The CDR3 has 14 amino acids. The V end was cut by 3 bases, the J end by 8 bases, with 13 bases between.

This clonotype showed up many times. The chain employs TRBV2 and TRBJ1-2; 9 nucleotides match TRBD1. V trimming: 7 bases; J trimming: 3 bases; junction bases outside the gene matches: 6. The CDR3 covers 14 residues. The germline V gene has CDR1 SNHLY and CDR2 FYNNEI. CDR3 loop: CASKRTGVDYGYTF. As DNA, the CDR3 is TGTGCCAGCAAACGGACAGGGGTTGACTATGGCTACACCTTC.

This clonotype has at least ten counts. J is TRBJ1-5 and V is TRBV6-1; D is unclear. Trimming cost V 7 bases and J 5 bases, with 15 bases left between them. The CDR3 covers 14 residues. Germline CDR1 MNHNS, CDR2 SASEGT. This CDR3 reads CASTSGGVDQPQHF. Here the CDR3 DNA reads TGTGCCAGCACCTCAGGTGGGGTGGATCAGCCCCAGCATTTT.

This clonotype came up many times. The J gene is TRBJ2-5, the V gene TRBV28, with D hard to call. This CDR3 contains 16 residues. Germline loops: CDR1 MDHEN, CDR2 SYDVKM. With 4 bases removed from V and 7 bases from J, the gap between germline ends came to 22 bases. CDR3 sequence: CASSSLTVPLRRTQYF. The CDR3 DNA reads TGTGCCAGCAGTTCCTTAACAGTGCCCCTAAGAAGGACCCAGTACTTC.

This clonotype was seen a handful of times. The rearrangement uses TRBV14 and TRBJ2-5, with D maybe TRBD1 (6 bases). The CDR3 runs 15 residues. Trimming shortened V by 2 bases and J by 1 base, and 11 bases separated the two germline ends. Germline CDR1 SGHDN, CDR2 FVKESK. The CDR3 DNA follows: TGTGCCAGCAGCCAACCCGGACAGCCCCAAGAGACCCAGTACTTC. Its protein product is CASSQPGQPQETQYF.

This clonotype was counted a few times. This chain links TRBV7-6 with TRBJ2-3; unclear D gene. The CDR3 runs to 14 residues. The V gene's germline CDR1 is SGHVS and CDR2 FNYEAQ. V gave up 1 base and J gave up 4 bases, with 9 bases separating them. DNA of the CDR3: TGTGCCAGCAGCTTAGATTTCGTTGCAGATACGCAGTATTTT. Amino acid sequence: CASSLDFVADTQYF. Variable domain in full (rest from reference TRBV7-6 and TRBJ2-3): GAGVSQSPRYKVTKRGQDVALRCDPISGHVSLYWYRQALGQGPEFLTYFNYEAQQDKSGLPNDRFSAERPEGSISTLTIQRTEQRDSAMYRCASSLDFVADTQYFGPGTRLTVL.

This clonotype was seen repeatedly, ten times or more. The chain combines TRBV12-3 or TRBV12-4 with TRBJ2-7; the D is unclear. The length of the CDR3 is 15 residues. Trimming shortened V by 3 bases and J by 8 bases, and 20 bases separated the two germline ends. CDR3 bases: TGTGCCAGCAGTTTCCTTTCCGGGTCCCTAACCAAGCAGTACTTC. As protein: CASSFLSGSLTKQYF.